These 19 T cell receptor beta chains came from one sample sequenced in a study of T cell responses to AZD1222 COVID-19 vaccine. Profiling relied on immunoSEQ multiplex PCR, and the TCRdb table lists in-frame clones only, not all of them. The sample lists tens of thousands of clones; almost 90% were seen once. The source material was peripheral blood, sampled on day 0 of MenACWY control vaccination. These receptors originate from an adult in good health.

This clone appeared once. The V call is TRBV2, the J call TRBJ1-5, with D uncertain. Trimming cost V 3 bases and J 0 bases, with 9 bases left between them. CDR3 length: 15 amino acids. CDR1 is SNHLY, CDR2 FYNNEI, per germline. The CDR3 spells CASSEDGYSNQPQHF. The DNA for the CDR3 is TGTGCCAGCAGTGAGGACGGATATAGCAATCAGCCCCAGCATTTT.

The CDR3 loop reads CASTGTSGSTDTQYF. The DNA of the CDR3 is TGTGCCAGCACCGGGACTAGCGGTAGCACAGATACGCAGTATTTT. The J gene is TRBJ2-3, the V gene TRBV3-1 (or the pseudogene TRBV3-2); 11 bases are a match to TRBD2. Germline CDR1 and CDR2: LGHDT and YNNKEL (reference sequence). With 7 bases clipped from V and 0 bases from J, the junction kept 3 bases outside the gene matches. The CDR3 loop spans 15 amino acids.

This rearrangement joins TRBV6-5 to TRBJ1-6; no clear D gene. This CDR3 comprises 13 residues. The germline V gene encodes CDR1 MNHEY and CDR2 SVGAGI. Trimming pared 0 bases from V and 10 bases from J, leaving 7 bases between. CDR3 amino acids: CASSYSMESPLHF. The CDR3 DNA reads TGTGCCAGCAGTTACTCGATGGAGTCACCCCTCCACTTT.

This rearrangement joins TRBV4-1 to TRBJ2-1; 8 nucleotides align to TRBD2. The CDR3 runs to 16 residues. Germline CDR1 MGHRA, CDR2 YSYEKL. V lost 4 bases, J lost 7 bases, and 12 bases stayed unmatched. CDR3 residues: CASSRQTSELLNEQFF. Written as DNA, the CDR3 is TGCGCCAGCAGCCGGCAGACTAGCGAGCTTTTAAATGAGCAGTTCTTC.

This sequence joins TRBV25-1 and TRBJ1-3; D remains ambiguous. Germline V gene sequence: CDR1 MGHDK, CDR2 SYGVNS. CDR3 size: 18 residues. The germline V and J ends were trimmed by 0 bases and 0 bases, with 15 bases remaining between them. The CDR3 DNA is TGTGCCAGCAGTGAATATTGGGGTGAAGGAGGCTCTGGAAACACCATATATTTT. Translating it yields CASSEYWGEGGSGNTIYF.

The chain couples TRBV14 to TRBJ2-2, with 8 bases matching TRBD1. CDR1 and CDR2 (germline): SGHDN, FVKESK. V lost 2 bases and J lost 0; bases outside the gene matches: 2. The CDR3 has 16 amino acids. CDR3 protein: CASSQNRGTNTGELFF. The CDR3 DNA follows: TGTGCCAGCAGCCAAAACAGGGGGACGAACACCGGGGAGCTGTTTTTT.

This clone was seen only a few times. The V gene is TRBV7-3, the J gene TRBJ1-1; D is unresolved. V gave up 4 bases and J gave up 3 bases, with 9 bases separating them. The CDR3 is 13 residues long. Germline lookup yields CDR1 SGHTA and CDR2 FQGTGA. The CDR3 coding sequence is TGTGCCAGCAGCTATACGAGGGACACTGAAGCTTTCTTT. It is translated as CASSYTRDTEAFF.

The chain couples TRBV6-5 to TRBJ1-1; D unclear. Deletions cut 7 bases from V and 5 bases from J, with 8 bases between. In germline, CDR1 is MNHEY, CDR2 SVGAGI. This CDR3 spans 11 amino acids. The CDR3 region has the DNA TGTGCCAGCACAGGAGGTACTGAAGCTTTCTTT. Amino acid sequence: CASTGGTEAFF.

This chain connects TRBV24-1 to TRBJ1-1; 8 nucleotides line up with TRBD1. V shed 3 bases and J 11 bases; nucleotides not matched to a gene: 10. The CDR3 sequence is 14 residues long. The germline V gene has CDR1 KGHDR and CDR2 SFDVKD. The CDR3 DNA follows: TGTGCCACCAGTGATAAAGGGACAGGCCGAGGGGCTTTCTTT. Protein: CATSDKGTGRGAFF.

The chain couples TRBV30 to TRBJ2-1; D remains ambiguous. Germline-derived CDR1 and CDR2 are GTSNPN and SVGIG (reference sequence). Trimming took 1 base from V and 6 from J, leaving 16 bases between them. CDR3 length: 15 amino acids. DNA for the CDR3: TGTGCCTGGAGTGGATCAAGAGACACGGGCAATGAGCAGTTCTTC. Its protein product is CAWSGSRDTGNEQFF.

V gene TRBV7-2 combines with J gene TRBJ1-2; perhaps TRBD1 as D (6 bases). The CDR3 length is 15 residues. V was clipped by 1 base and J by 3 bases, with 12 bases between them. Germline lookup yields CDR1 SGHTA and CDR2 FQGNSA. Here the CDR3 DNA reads TGTGCCAGCAGCTTAGGGGCAGGGGTGTACTATGGCTACACCTTC. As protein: CASSLGAGVYYGYTF. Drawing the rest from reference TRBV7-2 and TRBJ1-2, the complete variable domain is GAGVSQSPSNKVTEKGKDVELRCDPISGHTALYWYRQSLGQGLEFLIYFQGNSAPDKSGLPSDRFSAERTGGSVSTLTIQRTQQEDSAVYLCASSLGAGVYYGYTFGSGTRLTVV.

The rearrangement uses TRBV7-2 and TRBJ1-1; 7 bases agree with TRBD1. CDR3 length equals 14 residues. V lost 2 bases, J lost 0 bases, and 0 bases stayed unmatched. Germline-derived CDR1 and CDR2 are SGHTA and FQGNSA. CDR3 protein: CASSLTGVNTEAFF. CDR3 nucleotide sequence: TGTGCCAGCAGCTTAACAGGGGTGAACACTGAAGCTTTCTTT.

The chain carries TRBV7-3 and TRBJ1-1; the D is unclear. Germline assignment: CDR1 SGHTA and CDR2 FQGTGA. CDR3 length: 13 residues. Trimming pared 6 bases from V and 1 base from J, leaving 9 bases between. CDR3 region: CASRLGTNTEAFF. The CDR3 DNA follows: TGTGCCAGCAGGCTTGGTACGAACACTGAAGCTTTCTTT.

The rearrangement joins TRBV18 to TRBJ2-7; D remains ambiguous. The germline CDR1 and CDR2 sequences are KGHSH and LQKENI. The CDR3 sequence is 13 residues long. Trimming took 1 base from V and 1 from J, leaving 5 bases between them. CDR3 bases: TGTGCCAGCTCACCACAGGGATCCTACGAGCAGTACTTC. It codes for CASSPQGSYEQYF.

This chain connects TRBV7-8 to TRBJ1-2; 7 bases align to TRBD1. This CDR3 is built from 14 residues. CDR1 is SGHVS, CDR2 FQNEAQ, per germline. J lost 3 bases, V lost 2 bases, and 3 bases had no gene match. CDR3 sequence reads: CASSLRQGDYGYTF. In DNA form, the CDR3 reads TGTGCCAGCAGCTTAAGGCAGGGGGACTATGGCTACACCTTC.

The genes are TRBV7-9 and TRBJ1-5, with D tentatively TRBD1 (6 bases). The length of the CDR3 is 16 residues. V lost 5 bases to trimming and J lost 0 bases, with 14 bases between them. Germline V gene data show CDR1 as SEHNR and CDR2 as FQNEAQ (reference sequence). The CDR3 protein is CASSNTGTTSNQPQHF. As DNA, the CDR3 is TGTGCCAGCAGCAACACCGGGACAACTAGCAATCAGCCCCAGCATTTT.

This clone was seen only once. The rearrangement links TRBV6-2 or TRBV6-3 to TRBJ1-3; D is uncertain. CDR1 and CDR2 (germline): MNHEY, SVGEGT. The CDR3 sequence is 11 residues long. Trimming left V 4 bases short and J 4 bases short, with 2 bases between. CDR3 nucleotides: TGTGCCAGCAGTTTGGGAAACACCATATATTTT. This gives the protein CASSLGNTIYF.

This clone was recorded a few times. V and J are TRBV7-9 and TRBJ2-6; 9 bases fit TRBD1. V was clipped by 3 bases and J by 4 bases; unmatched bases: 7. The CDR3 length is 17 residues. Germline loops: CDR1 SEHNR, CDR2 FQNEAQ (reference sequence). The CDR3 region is CASSFRDRVSGANVLTF. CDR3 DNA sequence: TGTGCCAGCAGCTTCCGGGACAGGGTGTCCGGGGCCAACGTCCTGACTTTC.

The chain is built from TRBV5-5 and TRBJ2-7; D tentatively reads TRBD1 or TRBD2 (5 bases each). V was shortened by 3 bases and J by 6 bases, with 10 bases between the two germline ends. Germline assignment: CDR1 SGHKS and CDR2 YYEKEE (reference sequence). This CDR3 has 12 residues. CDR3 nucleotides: TGTGCCAGCAGCTATTCAGGGAGCGAGCAGTACTTC. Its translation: CASSYSGSEQYF.